Listed below are T cell receptor beta chains from one sample, sequenced in a study of cytomegalovirus exposure and HLA in healthy donors. Here immunoSEQ multiplex PCR was the method, and the copy in TCRdb shows in-frame clones only, minus some. The sample has around 99,000 clones, about two thirds seen once. Sequencing was performed on PBMCs. The receptor set was obtained from a woman between 65 and 79 years old in good health and CMV-seropositive. The CDR3 runs from the conserved cysteine through the conserved F or W. Each record gives: V gene, D gene, J gene, clone size, CDR3 protein, CDR3 DNA. The D gene is left open where the match is weak. Clone sizes are given selectively: once, few, many, or a class where the clone is expanded.

V gene: TRBV27
D gene: NA
J gene: TRBJ1-1
clone size: few
CDR3 protein: CASSAGRMNTEAFF
CDR3 DNA: TGTGCCAGCAGCGCGGGACGGATGAACACTGAAGCTTTCTTT

V gene: TRBV18
D gene: NA
J gene: TRBJ1-5
clone size: NA
CDR3 protein: CASSPGGQPQHF
CDR3 DNA: TGTGCCAGCTCACCCGGGGGGCAGCCCCAGCATTTT

V gene: TRBV2
D gene: TRBD1
J gene: TRBJ2-5
clone size: NA
CDR3 protein: CAVHRGQIQETQYF
CDR3 DNA: TGTGCCGTCCATCGGGGACAGATACAAGAGACCCAGTACTTC

V gene: TRBV5-1
D gene: NA
J gene: TRBJ1-2
clone size: once
CDR3 protein: CASSPGLGDYGYTF
CDR3 DNA: TGCGCCAGCAGCCCCGGACTAGGGGACTATGGCTACACCTTC

V gene: TRBV7-9
D gene: TRBD1
J gene: TRBJ2-6
clone size: NA
CDR3 protein: CASGPGTAGANVLTF
CDR3 DNA: TGTGCCAGCGGCCCTGGGACAGCTGGGGCCAACGTCCTGACTTTC

V gene: TRBV7-9
D gene: NA
J gene: TRBJ1-6
clone size: few
CDR3 protein: CASSSTGYSPLHF
CDR3 DNA: TGTGCCAGCAGTTCCACAGGATATTCACCCCTCCACTTT

V gene: TRBV7-2
D gene: TRBD2
J gene: TRBJ2-1
clone size: NA
CDR3 protein: CASSSLAGGPNEQFF
CDR3 DNA: TGTGCCAGCAGCTCACTAGCGGGGGGACCCAATGAGCAGTTCTTC

V gene: TRBV5-1
D gene: TRBD2
J gene: TRBJ2-7
clone size: few
CDR3 protein: CASSSGLAGGPGPPEQYF
CDR3 DNA: TGCGCCAGCAGCTCCGGACTAGCGGGGGGGCCAGGGCCTCCCGAGCAGTACTTC

V gene: TRBV5-4
D gene: NA
J gene: TRBJ2-1
clone size: NA
CDR3 protein: CASSPATKQSYNEQFF
CDR3 DNA: TGTGCCAGCAGCCCGGCGACTAAACAGTCCTACAATGAGCAGTTCTTC

V gene: TRBV5-6
D gene: TRBD1
J gene: TRBJ2-1
clone size: NA
CDR3 protein: CASSPGTDYNEQFF
CDR3 DNA: TGTGCCAGCAGCCCCGGGACAGACTACAATGAGCAGTTCTTC

V gene: TRBV5-4
D gene: NA
J gene: TRBJ1-3
clone size: NA
CDR3 protein: CATPGASSSGNTIYF
CDR3 DNA: TGTGCCACTCCAGGGGCTTCCTCCTCTGGAAACACCATATATTTT

V gene: TRBV6-5
D gene: NA
J gene: TRBJ2-6
clone size: few
CDR3 protein: CASSPRLSGANVLTF
CDR3 DNA: TGTGCCAGCAGTCCCAGGCTCTCTGGGGCCAACGTCCTGACTTTC

V gene: TRBV7-8
D gene: NA
J gene: TRBJ2-7
clone size: few
CDR3 protein: CASSLGQVTSYEQYF
CDR3 DNA: TGTGCCAGCAGCTTAGGCCAGGTCACCTCCTACGAGCAGTACTTC

V gene: TRBV13
D gene: NA
J gene: TRBJ1-2
clone size: few
CDR3 protein: CASSSRRINYGYTF
CDR3 DNA: TGTGCCAGCAGCTCGCGGAGGATTAACTATGGCTACACCTTC

V gene: TRBV4-1
D gene: NA
J gene: TRBJ1-6
clone size: NA
CDR3 protein: CASSQGTPTPLHF
CDR3 DNA: TGCGCCAGCAGCCAAGGGACTCCCACTCCCCTCCACTTT

V gene: TRBV4-1
D gene: NA
J gene: TRBJ2-7
clone size: NA
CDR3 protein: CASSQDYPGVSYEQYF
CDR3 DNA: TGCGCCAGCAGCCAAGATTATCCGGGAGTATCCTACGAGCAGTACTTC

V gene: TRBV7-2
D gene: NA
J gene: TRBJ2-6
clone size: NA
CDR3 protein: CASSLARSSGANVLTF
CDR3 DNA: TGTGCCAGCAGCTTAGCGCGGAGCTCTGGGGCCAACGTCCTGACTTTC

V gene: TRBV6-5
D gene: NA
J gene: TRBJ2-7
clone size: NA
CDR3 protein: CASSSSGTTSYEQYF
CDR3 DNA: TGTGCCAGCAGCTCCTCCGGGACAACCTCCTACGAGCAGTACTTC

V gene: TRBV28
D gene: TRBD1
J gene: TRBJ1-3
clone size: NA
CDR3 protein: CASKGQLNSGNTIYF
CDR3 DNA: TGTGCCAGCAAGGGACAGCTAAACTCTGGAAACACCATATATTTT

V gene: TRBV19
D gene: NA
J gene: TRBJ2-1
clone size: NA
CDR3 protein: CASSMRGSYNEQFF
CDR3 DNA: TGTGCCAGTAGTATGAGGGGGTCCTACAATGAGCAGTTCTTC

V gene: TRBV4-2
D gene: TRBD1
J gene: TRBJ1-4
clone size: NA
CDR3 protein: CASSQAQGAFGEKLFF
CDR3 DNA: TGTGCCAGCAGCCAGGCCCAGGGGGCGTTCGGGGAAAAACTGTTTTTT

V gene: TRBV11-3
D gene: TRBD1
J gene: TRBJ1-1
clone size: NA
CDR3 protein: CASSRTGESTEAFF
CDR3 DNA: TGTGCCAGCAGCAGAACAGGGGAGTCCACTGAAGCTTTCTTT

V gene: TRBV5-4
D gene: TRBD1
J gene: TRBJ1-2
clone size: once
CDR3 protein: CASSRDRVSYGYTF
CDR3 DNA: TGTGCCAGCAGCCGGGACAGGGTGAGCTATGGCTACACCTTC

V gene: TRBV10-3
D gene: TRBD1
J gene: TRBJ1-3
clone size: once
CDR3 protein: CAISVSGQPSGNTIYF
CDR3 DNA: TGTGCCATCAGTGTTTCGGGACAGCCTTCTGGAAACACCATATATTTT

V gene: TRBV19
D gene: NA
J gene: TRBJ2-6
clone size: NA
CDR3 protein: CASSIPPRAGALSGANVLTF
CDR3 DNA: TGTGCCAGTAGTATACCCCCAAGGGCAGGGGCCCTCTCTGGGGCCAACGTCCTGACTTTC

V gene: TRBV7-2
D gene: NA
J gene: TRBJ1-6
clone size: NA
CDR3 protein: CASSPGPNSPLHF
CDR3 DNA: TGTGCCAGCAGCCCAGGTCCCAATTCACCCCTCCACTTT

V gene: TRBV10-1
D gene: NA
J gene: TRBJ2-5
clone size: NA
CDR3 protein: CASSYGGPGETQYF
CDR3 DNA: TGCGCCAGCAGTTACGGGGGGCCCGGGGAGACCCAGTACTTC

V gene: TRBV2
D gene: TRBD2
J gene: TRBJ2-7
clone size: NA
CDR3 protein: CASSVVASGVGEQYF
CDR3 DNA: TGTGCCAGCAGTGTAGTGGCTAGCGGGGTCGGGGAGCAGTACTTC

V gene: TRBV11-2
D gene: NA
J gene: TRBJ1-5
clone size: few
CDR3 protein: CASSFGESNQPQHF
CDR3 DNA: TGTGCCAGCAGCTTCGGGGAGAGCAATCAGCCCCAGCATTTT

V gene: TRBV11-2
D gene: NA
J gene: TRBJ2-5
clone size: NA
CDR3 protein: CASSLDPSKQYF
CDR3 DNA: TGTGCCAGCAGCTTAGACCCCAGTAAGCAGTACTTC

V gene: TRBV5-5
D gene: NA
J gene: TRBJ2-7
clone size: few
CDR3 protein: CASSFQRGGNEQYF
CDR3 DNA: TGTGCCAGCAGCTTCCAGCGCGGCGGGAACGAGCAGTACTTC

V gene: TRBV6-5
D gene: NA
J gene: TRBJ1-5
clone size: NA
CDR3 protein: CASSYSVNQPQHF
CDR3 DNA: TGTGCCAGCAGTTACTCCGTCAATCAGCCCCAGCATTTT

V gene: TRBV6-5
D gene: TRBD1
J gene: TRBJ1-2
clone size: NA
CDR3 protein: CASRDSTGLSYGYTF
CDR3 DNA: TGTGCCAGCAGAGACTCGACAGGGCTGTCCTATGGCTACACCTTC

V gene: TRBV6-6
D gene: NA
J gene: TRBJ1-6
clone size: NA
CDR3 protein: CASNLQESPLHF
CDR3 DNA: TGTGCCAGCAATTTACAGGAATCACCCCTCCACTTT

V gene: TRBV7-2
D gene: TRBD1
J gene: TRBJ1-1
clone size: NA
CDR3 protein: CASSPRTGGRTEAFF
CDR3 DNA: TGTGCCAGCAGCCCCCGGACAGGGGGGAGAACTGAAGCTTTCTTT

V gene: TRBV7-8
D gene: NA
J gene: TRBJ1-1
clone size: NA
CDR3 protein: CASSPTGSSEAFF
CDR3 DNA: TGTGCCAGCAGCCCCACAGGGTCCTCAGAAGCTTTCTTT

V gene: TRBV4-2
D gene: TRBD2
J gene: TRBJ2-5
clone size: NA
CDR3 protein: CASSHILSGGQETQYF
CDR3 DNA: TGTGCCAGCAGCCATATACTTAGCGGGGGTCAAGAGACCCAGTACTTC

V gene: TRBV18
D gene: TRBD1
J gene: TRBJ1-1
clone size: NA
CDR3 protein: CASSPLPGQGAGTEAFF
CDR3 DNA: TGTGCCAGCTCACCACTCCCGGGGCAGGGGGCAGGGACTGAAGCTTTCTTT

V gene: TRBV11-2
D gene: NA
J gene: TRBJ2-3
clone size: NA
CDR3 protein: CASSLDGGGLGLRTDTQYF
CDR3 DNA: TGTGCCAGCAGCTTAGATGGCGGGGGCCTAGGCCTCAGAACAGATACGCAGTATTTT

V gene: TRBV30
D gene: NA
J gene: TRBJ1-2
clone size: NA
CDR3 protein: CAGGRSGGYGYTF
CDR3 DNA: TGTGCCGGGGGACGGTCGGGGGGGTATGGCTACACCTTC

V gene: TRBV7-2
D gene: TRBD1
J gene: TRBJ1-2
clone size: NA
CDR3 protein: CASSLEGTANYGYTF
CDR3 DNA: TGTGCCAGCAGCTTAGAAGGGACAGCAAACTATGGCTACACCTTC

V gene: TRBV6-4
D gene: TRBD2
J gene: TRBJ2-7
clone size: NA
CDR3 protein: CASARGGLPEQYF
CDR3 DNA: TGTGCCAGCGCCCGGGGGGGCCTGCCCGAGCAGTACTTC

V gene: TRBV4-1
D gene: TRBD2
J gene: TRBJ2-7
clone size: NA
CDR3 protein: CASSQGPGTSVVQYF
CDR3 DNA: TGCGCCAGCAGCCAAGGACCCGGGACTAGCGTGGTGCAGTACTTC

V gene: TRBV5-1
D gene: NA
J gene: TRBJ1-6
clone size: NA
CDR3 protein: CASSQKTGLKNSPLHF
CDR3 DNA: TGCGCCAGCAGCCAAAAAACAGGGTTGAAAAATTCACCCCTCCACTTT

V gene: TRBV11-2
D gene: NA
J gene: TRBJ2-2
clone size: NA
CDR3 protein: CASRTIRAYTGELFF
CDR3 DNA: TGTGCCAGCAGAACCATCAGGGCTTACACCGGGGAGCTGTTTTTT

V gene: TRBV11-2
D gene: TRBD2
J gene: TRBJ2-1
clone size: few
CDR3 protein: CASSQAGGAGYAVEQFF
CDR3 DNA: TGTGCCAGCAGCCAAGCAGGAGGAGCGGGGTATGCCGTTGAGCAGTTCTTC

V gene: TRBV6-5
D gene: TRBD1
J gene: TRBJ2-7
clone size: NA
CDR3 protein: CASRSGQRTYEQYF
CDR3 DNA: TGTGCCAGCAGGTCGGGACAGCGGACCTACGAGCAGTACTTC

V gene: TRBV6-6
D gene: NA
J gene: TRBJ1-1
clone size: NA
CDR3 protein: CASSWDKSRAEAFF
CDR3 DNA: TGTGCCAGCAGTTGGGACAAATCGAGGGCTGAAGCTTTCTTT

V gene: TRBV30
D gene: TRBD1
J gene: TRBJ2-7
clone size: NA
CDR3 protein: CAWGTGTYEQYF
CDR3 DNA: TGTGCCTGGGGGACAGGAACCTACGAGCAGTACTTC

V gene: TRBV4-1
D gene: NA
J gene: TRBJ2-5
clone size: NA
CDR3 protein: CASSPLHRDVQGTQYF
CDR3 DNA: TGCGCCAGCAGCCCCTTGCACAGGGACGTCCAGGGGACCCAGTACTTC

V gene: TRBV30
D gene: TRBD1
J gene: TRBJ2-7
clone size: NA
CDR3 protein: CAWRAPGQGRHEQYF
CDR3 DNA: TGTGCCTGGAGGGCCCCCGGACAGGGCCGGCACGAGCAGTACTTC

V gene: TRBV6-5
D gene: NA
J gene: TRBJ1-4
clone size: NA
CDR3 protein: CASSPRGTLNEKLFF
CDR3 DNA: TGTGCCAGCAGTCCCCGGGGAACCCTTAATGAAAAACTGTTTTTT

V gene: TRBV7-2
D gene: NA
J gene: TRBJ1-5
clone size: once
CDR3 protein: CASSQGATQPQHF
CDR3 DNA: TGTGCCAGCAGCCAGGGCGCGACTCAGCCCCAGCATTTT

V gene: TRBV2
D gene: TRBD1
J gene: TRBJ2-5
clone size: NA
CDR3 protein: CASSANRGLETQYF
CDR3 DNA: TGTGCCAGCAGTGCAAACAGGGGGCTGGAGACCCAGTACTTC